This T cell receptor (beta chain) is from a study of technical replicates of blood from several donors. TCRdb's copy holds only in-frame clones and misses some; the assay was immunoSEQ multiplex PCR. The sample shows some 68,000 clones, nearly 97% of them seen only once. The specimen sequenced was T cells isolated from PBMCs. This receptor was identified in a human donor in good health.

CDR3 sequence reads: CASSLSPGNTQYF. The CDR3 DNA reads TGTGCCAGCAGTTTATCGCCAGGGAATACGCAGTATTTT. The chain couples TRBV27 to TRBJ2-3; D possibly corresponds to TRBD1 (5 bases). V dropped 0 bases and J dropped 7 bases, with 8 bases sitting between them. The CDR3 extends over 13 amino acids. The V gene's germline CDR1 is MNHEY and CDR2 SMNVEV (reference sequence).